The present T cell receptor beta chain was sequenced within a study of T cell responses to AZD1222 COVID-19 vaccine. General observations from the study: No repertoire was sampled before or during the peak T cell response, only after it. Baseline serology detected seropositivity in only a handful of AZD1222 recipients.

Trimming removed 8 bases at V and 0 bases at J, with 20 bases between. The germline gives CDR1 WSHSY, CDR2 SAAADI. This CDR3 is built from 17 residues. With regard to this clone: Its antigen is undetermined.

Only in-frame clones appear in the TCRdb table, and some are missing; sequencing was by immunoSEQ multiplex PCR. In the table there are fewer than 200,000 clones, approximately 94% of which are singletons. The sequence was collected from an adult who received the AZD1222 COVID-19 vaccine. The sample was peripheral blood, taken 28 days after the second AZD1222 dose. V gene TRBV10-2 combines with J gene TRBJ2-1; D could derive from TRBD1 or TRBD2 (5 bases each). CDR3 DNA sequence: TGCGCCAGCTCTTGGGACCTCCATAGCAGCTCCTACAATGAGCAGTTCTTC. Encoded protein: CASSWDLHSSSYNEQFF.